This T cell receptor (beta chain) was identified in a study of CD8 T cells in ankylosing spondylitis. MiXCR, applied by TCRdb to the 5' RACE reads, yields one record per CDR3 protein. Here the sample spans roughly 200,000 distinct CDR3 sequences, roughly 26% being singletons. Ten or more counts support this clonotype. The CDR3 extends over 12 amino acids. Germline assignment: CDR1 DFQATT and CDR2 SNEGSKA (reference sequence). The V gene end was trimmed by 5 bases and the J gene end by 5 bases; junction bases not matched to a gene: 5. Sequencing input: blood, either unsorted or a sorted T cell fraction (not recorded which). The TCR was taken from a male donor with ankylosing spondylitis or in good health (not recorded which). The chain combines TRBV20-1 with TRBJ2-7; 8 positions agree with TRBD2. This CDR3 reads CSAPGLGDEQYF. The CDR3 nucleotides read TGCAGTGCTCCGGGACTAGGGGACGAGCAGTACTTC.